This T cell receptor beta chain came from a study of shared clonotypes between healthy human individuals. For the study at large: The study used three CD4 naive, three CD4 memory, two CD8 naive and one CD8 memory plate per donor.

Generated by immunoSEQ multiplex PCR, the TCRdb table keeps only in-frame clones and is missing some. The profile shows about 2.1 million clones, 90% to 95% of them singletons. CD45RO negativity and positive selection for CCR7 defined naive CD8 cells, a population that excluded terminally differentiated effector memory CD45RA+ cells. Among the donors, all were Caucasian adults who lived in Nashville, Tennessee. This clone was detected only once. The V gene's germline CDR1 is MGHRA and CDR2 YSYEKL. This CDR3 comprises 14 residues. The ends were cut back, 4 bases at V and 5 bases at J, with 14 bases in the middle.

This chain links TRBV4-1 with TRBJ1-1, with D unclear. The sequence derives from a man between 18 and 29 years old in good health. Some clones in this sample may be carry-over from other donors' samples. Sequencing was done on a sample of naive CD8+ T cells from PBMCs. CDR3 nucleotides: TGCGCCAGCAGCCTAGGCCCCACCTATACTGAAGCTTTCTTT. Translating it yields CASSLGPTYTEAFF.